The 11 T cell receptor beta chains below all came from one sample that was sequenced in a study of blood T cell repertoires in COVID-19. Data came from immunoSEQ multiplex PCR; TCRdb stores just in-frame clones and leaves some out. The table includes under 150,000 clones, roughly 80% detected once. The sample consisted of peripheral blood. Receptor source: a woman aged 80 or over with acute or convalescent COVID-19.

The V and J genes are TRBV9 and TRBJ1-2, with D possibly matching TRBD1 (5 bases). CDR1 and CDR2 (germline): SGDLS, YYNGEE. There are 14 residues in the CDR3. The ends were cut back, 0 bases at V and 4 bases at J, with 10 bases in the middle. CDR3 in DNA: TGTGCCAGCAGCGTAGACCCAGGGATCTATGGCTACACCTTC. Protein sequence: CASSVDPGIYGYTF. The complete variable domain, with remaining parts taken from reference TRBV9 and TRBJ1-2, reads DSGVTQTPKHLITATGQRVTLRCSPRSGDLSVYWYQQSLDQGLQFLIQYYNGEERAKGNILERFSAQQFPDLHSELNLSSLELGDSALYFCASSVDPGIYGYTFGSGTRLTVV.

The rearrangement links TRBV6-2 or TRBV6-3 to TRBJ2-7; maybe TRBD2 (6 bases). Trimming shortened V by 0 bases and J by 4 bases, and 16 bases separated the two germline ends. Germline V CDR1 and CDR2: MNHEY, SVGEGT. The CDR3 totals 16 residues. The CDR3 reads CASSYSYAGLGYEQYF. The CDR3 DNA reads as TGTGCCAGCAGTTACTCCTACGCGGGGTTGGGTTACGAGCAGTACTTC.

The CDR3 here is CAISDTTGVGYTF. As DNA, the CDR3 is TGTGCCATCAGTGACACTACAGGGGTCGGCTACACCTTC. The rearrangement links TRBV10-3 to TRBJ1-2; 7 positions agree with TRBD1. CDR1 and CDR2 from the germline V gene are ENHRY and SYGVKD. The CDR3 contains 13 residues. V gave up 3 bases and J gave up 8 bases; unmatched junction bases: 6.

This clone was detected once. This rearrangement joins TRBV14 to TRBJ1-6, with 9 bases matching TRBD1. This CDR3 is built from 15 residues. Trimming removed 3 bases from V and 9 bases from J; junction bases left unmatched: 6. The germline V gene has CDR1 SGHDN and CDR2 FVKESK. CDR3: CASSQITGGSSPLHF. The CDR3 nucleotides are TGTGCCAGCAGCCAGATAACAGGGGGCTCTTCACCCCTCCACTTT.

This chain connects TRBV5-1 to TRBJ2-6; TRBD1 matches at 7 bases. The CDR3 spans 18 residues. V lost 0 bases and J lost 4; bases outside the gene matches: 10. CDR1 and CDR2 from the germline V gene are SGHRS and YFSETQ. For the CDR3, the DNA is TGCGCCAGCAGCTTGGGCATTATAACAGGGGTCGGGGCCAACGTCCTGACTTTC. It codes for CASSLGIITGVGANVLTF. Drawing the rest from reference TRBV5-1 and TRBJ2-6, the complete variable domain is KAGVTQTPRYLIKTRGQQVTLSCSPISGHRSVSWYQQTPGQGLQFLFEYFSETQRNKGNFPGRFSGRQFSNSRSEMNVSTLELGDSALYLCASSLGIITGVGANVLTFGAGSRLTVL.

The CDR3 protein is CAWSDTGLAIYEQYF. The CDR3, as DNA: TGTGCCTGGAGCGACACGGGACTAGCGATCTACGAGCAGTACTTC. The chain couples TRBV30 to TRBJ2-7; 10 bases align to TRBD2. Per the germline V gene, CDR1 is GTSNPN and CDR2 is SVGIG (reference sequence). The CDR3 extends over 15 amino acids. The V and J ends lost 3 bases and 3 bases, in that order; junction bases with no gene match: 8.

Remarks on this clone: Sequence at one end of the junction differs from germline and may be a read error. This chain links TRBV7-7 with TRBJ2-3; TRBD1 matches at 10 bases. Germline CDR1 and CDR2: SSHAT and FNYEAQ (reference sequence). This CDR3 has 14 residues. CDR3 sequence (DNA): TGTGCTAGCAGCTTAGGACAGGGGGCAGATACGCAGTATTTT. It is translated as CASSLGQGADTQYF.

The chain uses TRBV6-4 and TRBJ2-7; 8 bases fit TRBD1. The V segment lost 6 bases and the J segment 0 bases; nucleotides outside the gene matches: 13. The CDR3 is 17 amino acids. The germline CDR1 and CDR2 sequences are MRHNA and SNTAGT. CDR3 nucleotides: TGTGCCAGCAGCTCATATGTAGGGACAGGAATCTCCTACGAGCAGTACTTC. Protein product: CASSSYVGTGISYEQYF.

V gene TRBV25-1 combines with J gene TRBJ2-5, with 10 positions matching TRBD1. Per germline, CDR1 MGHDK and CDR2 SYGVNS. The CDR3 is 17 residues long. Trimming took 2 bases from V and 4 from J; bases not matched to a gene: 10. The CDR3 here is CASSEAGQGSVRETQYF. The CDR3 DNA sequence: TGTGCCAGCAGTGAAGCGGGACAGGGGTCCGTCAGAGAGACCCAGTACTTC.

The chain couples TRBV6-5 to TRBJ1-5, with D uncertain. Trimming stripped 5 bases from V and 2 bases from J, with 7 bases between. Germline CDR1 and CDR2: MNHEY and SVGAGI. The CDR3 totals 13 residues. CDR3 residues: CASSSSGNQPQHF. The CDR3 DNA sequence: TGTGCCAGCAGTAGTAGTGGCAATCAGCCCCAGCATTTT.

The chain has TRBV25-1 and TRBJ2-7, with D maybe TRBD1 (6 bases). Trimming removed 5 bases from V and 1 base from J, with 12 bases in between. The length of the CDR3 is 14 residues. Germline lookup yields CDR1 MGHDK and CDR2 SYGVNS. CDR3 sequence: CASSWGRGSYEQYF. The CDR3, as DNA: TGTGCCAGCAGTTGGGGCAGGGGATCCTACGAGCAGTACTTC.